The present TCR beta chain was sequenced within a study of shared clonotypes between healthy human individuals. The overall study: A couple of women and a few men aged 18 to 49 served as donors.

The CDR3 consists of 16 residues. This table comes from immunoSEQ multiplex PCR, and its TCRdb copy is limited to in-frame clones, with some not included. The profile shows 2.5 million or so clones, about 92% of them singletons. The material sequenced was naive CD4+ T cells sorted from blood. Specified subset: CD45RA+ positively selected. The J gene is TRBJ1-6, the V gene TRBV21-1. TRBV21-1 is flagged as a pseudogene. This receptor was identified in a man in his late teens or twenties in good health. The CDR3 sequence: CASSKRDQAAGSPLHF. Here the CDR3 DNA reads TGTGCCAGCAGCAAACGGGACCAGGCTGCGGGATCACCCCTCCACTTT.